What follows are 5 T cell receptor beta chains derived from one specimen sequenced in a study of cytotoxic CD8 clonotypes in ibrutinib-treated CLL. This table comes from immunoSEQ multiplex PCR, and its TCRdb copy is limited to in-frame clones, with some not included. The sample includes about 140,000 clones, 70% to 80% seen only once; the top ten take approximately 27%. Sequenced material: PBMCs, taken after 12 months of ibrutinib treatment. The receptors were sampled from a human donor with chronic lymphocytic leukemia.

The chain is built from TRBV6-5 and TRBJ1-2, with a weak D call TRBD1 (5 bases). Trimming removed 10 bases at V and 3 bases at J, with 18 bases between. This CDR3 has 14 amino acids. CDR1 and CDR2 from the germline V gene are MNHEY and SVGAGI. The CDR3 sequence: CAITGTGGDYGYTF. For the CDR3, the DNA is TGTGCCATCACCGGGACCGGAGGGGACTATGGCTACACCTTC.

This clone has only one observation. The CDR3 nucleotides are TGCAGCGTTGAAATGGTCGGCACTGAAGCTTTCTTT. Its protein product is CSVEMVGTEAFF. The gene calls are TRBV29-1 and TRBJ1-1; the D is unclear. The CDR3 has 12 residues. Trimming removed 2 bases at V and 4 bases at J, with 8 bases between. Germline lookup yields CDR1 SQVTM and CDR2 ANQGSEA.

This clone was seen a few times. The chain combines TRBV7-2 with TRBJ1-1; weak D call: TRBD1 (5 bases). The CDR3 consists of 14 residues. Per the germline V gene, CDR1 is SGHTA and CDR2 is FQGNSA. The V end was cut by 6 bases, the J end by 4 bases, with 15 bases between. The CDR3 DNA reads as TGTGCCAGCAGTCCCAATCAGGGTATCACTGAAGCTTTCTTT. It encodes CASSPNQGITEAFF.

This sequence joins TRBV7-9 and TRBJ2-7, with 9 bases aligning to TRBD1. The CDR3 runs to 16 residues. Unmatched junction bases numbered 4, after V lost 0 bases and J lost 1 base. Looked up from germline, CDR1 is SEHNR and CDR2 is FQNEAQ (reference sequence). The CDR3 region has the DNA TGTGCCAGCAGCTTAGCGAAAGGGACAGGGTCCTACGAGCAGTACTTC. Translation gives CASSLAKGTGSYEQYF.

This chain joins TRBV7-8 and TRBJ2-1; the D gene is possibly TRBD2 (5 bases). V lost 5 bases and J 5 bases, leaving 10 bases between the germline ends. The CDR3 is 13 amino acids. From germline, CDR1 is SGHVS and CDR2 FQNEAQ. CDR3 loop: CASSHPGNNEQFF. The CDR3 DNA follows: TGTGCCAGCAGCCACCCGGGGAACAATGAGCAGTTCTTC.